This TCR beta chain came from a study of vaccination and CD4 T cells after COVID-19. Sequencing of DNA taken from cultured CD4+ T cells relied on the Oncomine TCR Beta short-read assay. TCRdb ran MiXCR on the PCR reads and lists one entry per CDR3 protein. The sample records around 16,000 distinct CDR3 sequences, approximately 35% being singletons. Specified treatment: approximately nine-day PBMC culture with coronavirus spike peptide pools or control peptides (ViraFEST assay). ViraFEST expanded antigen-specific T cells with peptide pools, then sequenced TCRs. General study results and limits: Vaccine-specific clones numbering 304 of 307 showed spike mono-reactivity in convalescent patients.

In regard to this clonotype: Its cognate antigen is unknown.

The CDR3 is 14 amino acids. V shed 6 bases, J shed 2 bases, and the junction held 7 bases outside the gene matches. CDR1 is LNHDA, CDR2 SQIVND, per germline (reference sequence). This sequence originates from a human donor who received a COVID-19 vaccine. The chain couples TRBV19 to TRBJ2-7; 7 nucleotides align to TRBD2. The sequencing used CD4+ T cells from blood, cultured in vitro, collected before SARS-CoV-2 vaccination. The CDR3, as DNA: TGTGCCAGTAGCAAGGGAGGGGCCGCCTACGAGCAGTACTTC. Translated: CASSKGGAAYEQYF. Together with reference TRBV19 and TRBJ2-7, the CDR3 gives the full variable domain: DGGITQSPKYLFRKEGQNVTLSCEQNLNHDAMYWYRQDPGQGLRLIYYSQIVNDFQKGDIAEGYSVSREKKESFPLTVTSAQKNPTAFYLCASSKGGAAYEQYFGPGTRLTVT.